This T cell receptor (beta chain) comes out of a study of T cell changes during pregnancy in multiple sclerosis. Sequencing was performed with immunoSEQ multiplex PCR; in TCRdb, only in-frame clones are kept and a portion is missing. The table shows approximately 65,000 clones, with over 80% occurring only once. CDR3 size: 15 residues. Germline V lookup: CDR1 SGHAT, CDR2 FQNNGV. Trimming removed 4 bases from V and 3 bases from J, with 16 bases in between. This specimen consisted of CD4+ T cells from peripheral blood mononuclear cells, obtained in the first trimester of pregnancy. This chain joins TRBV11-2 and TRBJ2-7, with D possibly TRBD2 on 5 matching bases. The receptor was derived from a female donor with multiple sclerosis, enrolled in a pregnancy study. The CDR3 sequence is CASSSGMTALYEQYF. For the CDR3, the DNA is TGTGCCAGCAGCTCCGGGATGACGGCTCTCTACGAGCAGTACTTC.